This TCR beta chain was identified in a study of blood T cell repertoires in COVID-19. Study information: PBMCs, B-cell-depleted T cells, or T cells were the source of the cDNA or gDNA that made up the material.

In the study's own analysis: Counts of nucleated cells, estimated from reference gene primer amplification, were obtained. Assay used: immunoSEQ multiplex PCR; TCRdb lists only in-frame clones, some missing. D and trimming come from the DNA, and the V and J calls and clone size come from that table. The sample holds some 170,000 clones, more than 80% seen once. Losses at the gene ends were 1 base for V and 6 bases for J; bases not matched to a gene: 10. The germline V gene has CDR1 LGHNA and CDR2 YNFKEQ. The length of the CDR3 is 16 residues. The sample holds one count of this clone. The sequenced sample was peripheral blood. The TCR originated in a woman aged 55-70 years with acute or convalescent COVID-19. This rearrangement joins TRBV4-2 to TRBJ2-7, with 9 positions matching TRBD1. Here the CDR3 reads CASSQVQTGTGFEQYF. DNA for the CDR3: TGTGCCAGCAGCCAAGTACAAACCGGGACAGGGTTCGAGCAGTACTTC.